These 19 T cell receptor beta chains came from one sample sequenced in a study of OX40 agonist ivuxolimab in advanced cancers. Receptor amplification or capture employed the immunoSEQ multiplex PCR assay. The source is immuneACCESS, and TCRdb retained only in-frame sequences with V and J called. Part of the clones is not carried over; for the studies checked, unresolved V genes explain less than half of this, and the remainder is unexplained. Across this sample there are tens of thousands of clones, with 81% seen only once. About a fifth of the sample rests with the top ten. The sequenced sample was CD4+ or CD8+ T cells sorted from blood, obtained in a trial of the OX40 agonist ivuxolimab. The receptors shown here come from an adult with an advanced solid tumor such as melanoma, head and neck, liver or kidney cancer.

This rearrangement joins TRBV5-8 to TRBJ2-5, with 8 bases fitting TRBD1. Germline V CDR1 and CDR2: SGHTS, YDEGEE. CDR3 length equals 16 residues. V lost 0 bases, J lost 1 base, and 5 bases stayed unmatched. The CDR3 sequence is CASSLAWTGPQETQYF. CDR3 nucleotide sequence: TGTGCCAGCAGCTTGGCCTGGACAGGGCCCCAAGAGACCCAGTACTTC.

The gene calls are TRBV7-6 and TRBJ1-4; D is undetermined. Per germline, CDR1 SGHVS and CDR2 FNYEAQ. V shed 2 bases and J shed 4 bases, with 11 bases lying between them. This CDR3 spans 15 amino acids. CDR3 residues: CASSLLAGDNEKLFF. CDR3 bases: TGTGCCAGCAGCTTACTTGCAGGAGATAATGAAAAACTGTTTTTT.

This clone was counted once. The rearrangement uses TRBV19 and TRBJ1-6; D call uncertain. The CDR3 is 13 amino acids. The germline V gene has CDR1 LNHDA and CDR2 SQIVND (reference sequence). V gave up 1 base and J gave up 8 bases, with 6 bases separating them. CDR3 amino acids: CASSIGADSPLHF. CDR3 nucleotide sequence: TGTGCCAGTAGTATAGGTGCAGATTCACCCCTCCACTTT.

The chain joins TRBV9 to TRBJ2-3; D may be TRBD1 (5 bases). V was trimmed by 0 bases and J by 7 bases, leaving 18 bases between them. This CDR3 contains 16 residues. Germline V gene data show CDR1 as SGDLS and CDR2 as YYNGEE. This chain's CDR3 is CASSVEVGAGHYTQYF. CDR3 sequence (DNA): TGTGCCAGCAGCGTAGAGGTAGGGGCTGGTCATTATACGCAGTATTTT.

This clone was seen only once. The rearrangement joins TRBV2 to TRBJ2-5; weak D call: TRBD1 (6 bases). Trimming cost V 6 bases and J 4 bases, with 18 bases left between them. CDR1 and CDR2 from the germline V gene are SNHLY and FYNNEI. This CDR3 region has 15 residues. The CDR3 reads CASRIQGTVRETQYF. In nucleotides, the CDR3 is TGTGCCAGCAGGATACAGGGTACGGTGCGAGAGACCCAGTACTTC.

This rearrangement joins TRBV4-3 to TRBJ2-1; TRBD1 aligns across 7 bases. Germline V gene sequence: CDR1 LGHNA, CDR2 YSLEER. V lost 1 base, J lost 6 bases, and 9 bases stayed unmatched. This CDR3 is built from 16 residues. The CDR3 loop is CASSQVDRVVRNEQFF. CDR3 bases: TGCGCCAGCAGCCAAGTTGACAGGGTTGTTCGCAATGAGCAGTTCTTC.

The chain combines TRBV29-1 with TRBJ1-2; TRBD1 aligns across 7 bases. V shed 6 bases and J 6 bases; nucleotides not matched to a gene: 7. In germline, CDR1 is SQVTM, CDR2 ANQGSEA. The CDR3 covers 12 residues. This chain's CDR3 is CSVARDSDGYTF. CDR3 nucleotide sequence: TGCAGCGTCGCCCGGGACAGTGATGGCTACACCTTC. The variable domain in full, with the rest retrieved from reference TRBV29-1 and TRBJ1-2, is SAVISQKPSRDICQRGTSLTIQCQVDSQVTMMFWYRQQPGQSLTLIATANQGSEATYESGFVIDKFPISRPNLTFSTLTVSNMSPEDSSIYLCSVARDSDGYTFGSGTRLTVV.

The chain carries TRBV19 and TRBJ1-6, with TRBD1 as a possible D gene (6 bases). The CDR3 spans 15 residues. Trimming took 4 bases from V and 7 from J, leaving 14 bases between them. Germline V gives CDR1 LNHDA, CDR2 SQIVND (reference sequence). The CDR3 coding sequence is TGTGCCAGTAGTACCGAGGGGGGATTGAATTCACCCCTCCACTTT. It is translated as CASSTEGGLNSPLHF.

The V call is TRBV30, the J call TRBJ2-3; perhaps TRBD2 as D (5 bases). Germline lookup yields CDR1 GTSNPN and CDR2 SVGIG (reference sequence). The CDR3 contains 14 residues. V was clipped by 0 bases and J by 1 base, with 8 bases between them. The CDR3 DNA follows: TGTGCCTGGAGTGTACTGGAGGGCACAGATACGCAGTATTTT. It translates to CAWSVLEGTDTQYF.

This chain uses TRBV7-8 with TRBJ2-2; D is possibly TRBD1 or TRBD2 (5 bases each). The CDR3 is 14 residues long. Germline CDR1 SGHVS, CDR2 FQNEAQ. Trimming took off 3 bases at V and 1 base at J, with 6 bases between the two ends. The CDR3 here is CASSFGGNTGELFF. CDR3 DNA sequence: TGTGCCAGCAGCTTTGGGGGGAACACCGGGGAGCTGTTTTTT.

CDR3: CATSRSHTGELFF. The CDR3 DNA follows: TGTGCCACCAGCCGCAGCCACACCGGGGAGCTGTTTTTT. The chain is built from TRBV15 and TRBJ2-2; D call uncertain. The CDR3 contains 13 residues. CDR1 is LNHNV, CDR2 YYDKDF, per germline (reference sequence). V was trimmed by 5 bases and J by 3 bases, leaving 7 bases between them.

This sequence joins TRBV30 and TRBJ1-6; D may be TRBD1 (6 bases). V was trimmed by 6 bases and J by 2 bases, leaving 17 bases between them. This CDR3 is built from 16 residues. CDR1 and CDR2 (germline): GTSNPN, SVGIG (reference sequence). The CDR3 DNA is TGTGCCTGCACGACTTTGGGGGCAACCTATAATTCACCCCTCCACTTT. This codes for CACTTLGATYNSPLHF.

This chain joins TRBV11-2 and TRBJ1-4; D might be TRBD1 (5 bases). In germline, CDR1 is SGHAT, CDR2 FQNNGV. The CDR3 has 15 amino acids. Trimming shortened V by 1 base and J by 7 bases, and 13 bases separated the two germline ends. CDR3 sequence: CASSLVARVSEKLFF. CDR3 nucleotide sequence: TGTGCCAGCAGCTTAGTCGCCAGGGTGAGTGAAAAACTGTTTTTT.

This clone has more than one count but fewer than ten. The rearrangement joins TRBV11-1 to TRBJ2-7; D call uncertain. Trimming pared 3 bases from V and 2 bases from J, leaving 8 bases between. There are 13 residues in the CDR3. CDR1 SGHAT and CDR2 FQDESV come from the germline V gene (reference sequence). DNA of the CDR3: TGTGCCAGCAGCTTTAACCCGACCTACGAGCAGTACTTC. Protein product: CASSFNPTYEQYF.

The CDR3, as DNA: TGTGCCAGCAGCCGGGGAGGTAAGGGCAATCAGCCCCAGCATTTT. Protein product: CASSRGGKGNQPQHF. J is TRBJ1-5 and V is TRBV14, with D uncertain. V was trimmed by 4 bases and J by 2 bases, leaving 12 bases between them. Germline V gene lookup returns CDR1 SGHDN and CDR2 FVKESK. The CDR3 totals 15 residues.

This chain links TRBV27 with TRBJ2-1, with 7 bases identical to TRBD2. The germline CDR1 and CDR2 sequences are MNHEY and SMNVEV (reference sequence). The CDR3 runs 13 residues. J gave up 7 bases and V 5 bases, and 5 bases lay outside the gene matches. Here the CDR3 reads CASSGLVVNEQFF. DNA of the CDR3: TGTGCCAGCAGTGGACTAGTTGTGAATGAGCAGTTCTTC.

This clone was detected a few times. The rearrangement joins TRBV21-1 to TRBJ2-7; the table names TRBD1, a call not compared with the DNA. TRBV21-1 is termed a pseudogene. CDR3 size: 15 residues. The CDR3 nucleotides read TGTGCCAGCAGCCCCAGGCCCCAGGGGTTCTACGAGCAGTACTTC. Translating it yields CASSPRPQGFYEQYF.

The CDR3, as DNA: TGTGCCAGTACCCAGCGGGGGGGCAATGAGCAGTTCTTC. It encodes CASTQRGGNEQFF. This sequence joins TRBV19 and TRBJ2-1; 10 positions agree with TRBD2. The CDR3 sequence is 13 residues long. Per the germline V gene, CDR1 is LNHDA and CDR2 is SQIVND (reference sequence). V was pared by 7 bases and J by 6 bases, with 3 bases of the junction left unmatched.

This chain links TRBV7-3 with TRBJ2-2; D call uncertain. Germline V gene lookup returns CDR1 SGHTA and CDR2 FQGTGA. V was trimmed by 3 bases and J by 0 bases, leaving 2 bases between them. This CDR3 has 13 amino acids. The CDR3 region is CASSFANTGELFF. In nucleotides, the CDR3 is TGTGCCAGCAGCTTCGCGAACACCGGGGAGCTGTTTTTT.